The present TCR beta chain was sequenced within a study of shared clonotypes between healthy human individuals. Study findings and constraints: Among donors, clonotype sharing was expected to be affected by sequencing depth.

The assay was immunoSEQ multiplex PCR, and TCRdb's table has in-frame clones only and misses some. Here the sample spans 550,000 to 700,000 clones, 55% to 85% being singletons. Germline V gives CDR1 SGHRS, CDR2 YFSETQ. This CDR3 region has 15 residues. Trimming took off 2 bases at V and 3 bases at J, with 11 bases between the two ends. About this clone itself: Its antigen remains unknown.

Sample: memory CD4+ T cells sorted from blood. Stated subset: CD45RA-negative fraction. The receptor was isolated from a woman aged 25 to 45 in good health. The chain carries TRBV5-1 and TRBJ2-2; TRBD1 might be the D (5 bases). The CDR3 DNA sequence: TGCGCCAGCAGCTTCTCCAGGGCCGACACCGGGGAGCTGTTTTTT. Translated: CASSFSRADTGELFF.